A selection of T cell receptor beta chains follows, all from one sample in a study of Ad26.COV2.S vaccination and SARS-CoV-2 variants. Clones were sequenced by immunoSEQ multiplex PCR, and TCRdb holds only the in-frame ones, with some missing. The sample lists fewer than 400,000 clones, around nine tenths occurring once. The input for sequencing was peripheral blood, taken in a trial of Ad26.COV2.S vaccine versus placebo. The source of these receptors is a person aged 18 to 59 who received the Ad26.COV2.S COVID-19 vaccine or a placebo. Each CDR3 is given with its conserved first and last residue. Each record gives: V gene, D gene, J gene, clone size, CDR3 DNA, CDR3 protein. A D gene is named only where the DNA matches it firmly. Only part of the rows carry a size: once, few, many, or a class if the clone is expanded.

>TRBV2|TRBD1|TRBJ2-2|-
TGTGCCAGCACGGGACAGGGTCCCGGGGAGCTGTTTTTT
CASTGQGPGELFF
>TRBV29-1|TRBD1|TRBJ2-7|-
TGCAGCGTTGGGGCCCTCATCGGGACAGGGTCCTACGAGCAGTACTTC
CSVGALIGTGSYEQYF
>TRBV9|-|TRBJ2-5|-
TGTGCCAGCAGCGTAAGCAGGGCTAGCGAGACCCAGTACTTC
CASSVSRASETQYF
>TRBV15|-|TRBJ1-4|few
TGTGCCACCAGCAGGGACAAAGACCAGGGTAATGAAAAACTGTTTTTT
CATSRDKDQGNEKLFF
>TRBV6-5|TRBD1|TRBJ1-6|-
TGTGCCAGCAACAAAGACAGGGGTAATTCACCCCTCCACTTT
CASNKDRGNSPLHF
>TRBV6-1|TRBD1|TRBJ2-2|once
TGTGCCAGCAGTGAAATTTGGCAGGGGGCCGGGGAGCTGTTTTTT
CASSEIWQGAGELFF
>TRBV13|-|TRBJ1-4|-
TGTGCCAGCAGCTCCGGACAGAGGAATGAAAAACTGTTTTTT
CASSSGQRNEKLFF
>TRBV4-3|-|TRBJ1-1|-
TGCGCCAGCAGCCAAGAAGGGGGGGGCGTCTCCAGCACTGAAGCTTTCTTT
CASSQEGGGVSSTEAFF
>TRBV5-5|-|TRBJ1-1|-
TGTGCCAGCAGCTTGGCCGTTAACACTGAAGCTTTCTTT
CASSLAVNTEAFF
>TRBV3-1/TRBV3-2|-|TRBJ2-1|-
TGTGCCAGCAGCCAAGAACCCGAGCCGATGAATGAGCAGTTCTTC
CASSQEPEPMNEQFF
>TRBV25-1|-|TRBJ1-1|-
TGTGCCAGCAGTGAATTTTCGTCGAACACTGAAGCTTTCTTT
CASSEFSSNTEAFF
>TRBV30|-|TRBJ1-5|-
TGTGCCTGGAGGAATCAGCCCCAGCATTTT
CAWRNQPQHF
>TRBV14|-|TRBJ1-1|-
TGTGCCAGCAGCCCCAGTGGAAACACTGAAGCTTTCTTT
CASSPSGNTEAFF
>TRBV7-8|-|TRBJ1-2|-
TGTGCCAGCAGCCCAAGGACGGTTTGGCGCGAGGGCTACACCTTC
CASSPRTVWREGYTF
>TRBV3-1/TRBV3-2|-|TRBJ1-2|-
TGTGCCAGCAGCCCCGGGGGAGGGCCCTATGGCTACACCTTC
CASSPGGGPYGYTF
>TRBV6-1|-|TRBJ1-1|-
TGTGCCAGCAGTGAATTTAGGGGCGCATCGGACACTGAAGCTTTCTTT
CASSEFRGASDTEAFF
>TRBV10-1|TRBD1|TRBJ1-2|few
TGCGCCAGCAGTGAGTCAGTAGGGGGCGCTAACTATGGCTACACCTTC
CASSESVGGANYGYTF
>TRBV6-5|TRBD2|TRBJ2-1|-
TGTGCCAGCAGTTACTCCGGGGGGATCGATGAGCAGTTCTTC
CASSYSGGIDEQFF
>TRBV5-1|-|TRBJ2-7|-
TGCGCCAGCAGCTTAGGCGCAGTCTCCTACGAGCAGTACTTC
CASSLGAVSYEQYF
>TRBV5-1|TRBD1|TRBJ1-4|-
TGCGCCAGCAGCTCAACAGGGGAACGAAATGAAAAACTGTTTTTT
CASSSTGERNEKLFF